Below are 25 T cell receptor beta chains sequenced from a single sample in a study of persistence of HIV-infected CD4 T cells (TCRdb year 2020). No antigen has been identified for these receptors. The immunoSEQ hsTCRB assay version 4, run in survey mode, was used to sequence TCRbeta repertoires from genomic DNA. Held by TCRdb, this immuneACCESS table contains in-frame sequences only and omits some clones. Under half of the omission traces to an unresolved V gene where checked; the cause of the rest is unknown. A total of roughly 14,000 clones appear in this sample, over 60% of them only once. 17% of the sample goes to the ten largest clones. The sample's treatment or condition label, in plain terms: suppressive antiretroviral therapy. Lysates of CMV-infected fibroblasts were used at about 10 ug/mL for cell stimulation. Responding CD4+ T cells were sorted on the basis of upregulation of both CD40 ligand and CD69.

Sequencing was performed on CD4+ T cells sorted from PBMCs after approximately 18-hour stimulation, taken from a patient who received antiretroviral therapy. According to the study, the label for this sample's cell subset or site signals: CD40L+CD69+ CD4 T cells responding to CMV lysate. Receptors originate from an adult man with HIV who was CMV-seropositive.

V usage is TRBV5-4 and J usage is TRBJ1-3; perhaps TRBD1 as D (6 bases). This CDR3 region has 15 residues. V gave up 4 bases and J gave up 1 base, with 12 bases separating them. CDR1 and CDR2 (germline): SGHNT, YYREEE (reference sequence). CDR3 in DNA: TGTGCCAGCAGCCAGGACACAGGGTCTGGAAACACCATATATTTT. This sequence encodes CASSQDTGSGNTIYF.

A few counts support this clone. This chain connects TRBV7-2 to TRBJ2-7, with 8 bases matching TRBD2. Per the germline V gene, CDR1 is SGHTA and CDR2 is FQGNSA. V lost 6 bases and J lost 0; bases outside the gene matches: 4. The CDR3 length is 14 residues. In DNA form, the CDR3 reads TGTGCCAGCAGGTCGGGGGGGGGCTCCTACGAGCAGTACTTC. Translating it yields CASRSGGGSYEQYF.

This clone came up once. CDR3 nucleotide sequence: TGTGCCAGCAGCTCTCAGGGGAACTATGGCTACACCTTC. Protein product: CASSSQGNYGYTF. The chain couples TRBV5-5 to TRBJ1-2; D may be TRBD1 (6 bases). Germline loops: CDR1 SGHKS, CDR2 YYEKEE (reference sequence). Trimming removed 3 bases at V and 2 bases at J, with 8 bases between. The CDR3 length is 13 residues.

The chain combines TRBV5-1 with TRBJ2-7; the D is unclear. V was clipped by 1 base and J by 4 bases, with 9 bases between them. Germline CDR1 is SGHRS and CDR2 is YFSETQ. The CDR3 is made up of 13 amino acids. The CDR3 reads CASSLRGEYEQYF. CDR3 nucleotides: TGCGCCAGCAGCTTGCGCGGAGAATACGAGCAGTACTTC. The full variable domain, in which reference TRBV5-1 and TRBJ2-7 provide the parts outside the CDR3, is KAGVTQTPRYLIKTRGQQVTLSCSPISGHRSVSWYQQTPGQGLQFLFEYFSETQRNKGNFPGRFSGRQFSNSRSEMNVSTLELGDSALYLCASSLRGEYEQYFGPGTRLTVT.

This chain links TRBV9 with TRBJ2-1, with D perhaps TRBD2 (5 bases). This CDR3 is 17 amino acids long. CDR1 SGDLS and CDR2 YYNGEE come from the germline V gene. V shed 3 bases and J shed 0 bases, with 16 bases lying between them. CDR3 amino acids: CASSAWKADSSYNEQFF. CDR3 nucleotides: TGTGCCAGCAGCGCCTGGAAAGCGGATAGCTCCTACAATGAGCAGTTCTTC.

The chain recombines TRBV7-8 with TRBJ1-2; D ambiguous. Trimming stripped 2 bases from V and 0 bases from J, with 7 bases between. The CDR3 totals 14 residues. Germline CDR1 SGHVS, CDR2 FQNEAQ. DNA of the CDR3: TGTGCCAGCAGCTTATCAGAGGCTAACTATGGCTACACCTTC. It encodes CASSLSEANYGYTF.

The V call is TRBV6-5, the J call TRBJ1-1; D ambiguous. The CDR3 runs 12 residues. V shed 11 bases and J shed 4 bases, with 14 bases lying between them. Germline loops: CDR1 MNHEY, CDR2 SVGAGI. CDR3 in DNA: TGTGCCGCCAGCGGGTTCGGCACTGAAGCTTTCTTT. It is translated as CAASGFGTEAFF.

The genes are TRBV7-8 and TRBJ1-1, with 10 bases matching TRBD1. Germline V gene sequence: CDR1 SGHVS, CDR2 FQNEAQ. V dropped 5 bases and J dropped 4; count of bases not matched to a gene: 7. The CDR3 has 15 residues. The CDR3, as DNA: TGTGCCAGCAGCGCTCGGACAGGGGGGGGCACTGAAGCTTTCTTT. It encodes CASSARTGGGTEAFF.

V is TRBV7-9 and J is TRBJ1-4, with D maybe TRBD1 (5 bases). The germline gives CDR1 SEHNR, CDR2 FQNEAQ (reference sequence). This CDR3 has 16 residues. Trimming took off 4 bases at V and 0 bases at J, with 12 bases between the two ends. The CDR3 here is CASSSGQAATNEKLFF. The CDR3 nucleotides read TGTGCCAGCAGCTCAGGACAAGCTGCAACTAATGAAAAACTGTTTTTT. Full variable domain (rest looked up from reference TRBV7-9 and TRBJ1-4): DTGVSQNPRHKITKRGQNVTFRCDPISEHNRLYWYRQTLGQGPEFLTYFQNEAQLEKSRLLSDRFSAERPKGSFSTLEIQRTEQGDSAMYLCASSSGQAATNEKLFFGSGTQLSVL.

This chain joins TRBV28 and TRBJ1-5; TRBD1 matches at 7 bases. The CDR3 contains 15 residues. The V segment lost 6 bases and the J segment 5 bases; nucleotides outside the gene matches: 10. Germline V gene sequence: CDR1 MDHEN, CDR2 SYDVKM. CDR3 in DNA: TGTGCCAGCAGCCCGGACAGGACCACTGATCAGCCCCAGCATTTT. Translation gives CASSPDRTTDQPQHF.

The CDR3 region is CASSDHEGANEKLFF. The CDR3, as DNA: TGCGCCAGCAGTGATCACGAGGGGGCTAATGAAAAACTGTTTTTT. The genes are TRBV10-2 and TRBJ1-4, with D possibly TRBD1 on 6 matching bases. Germline CDR1 WSHSY, CDR2 SAAADI. V dropped 3 bases and J dropped 3 bases, with 11 bases sitting between them. This CDR3 comprises 15 residues.

The chain is built from TRBV5-1 and TRBJ1-1; D is unresolved. The CDR3 is 14 residues long. From germline, CDR1 is SGHRS and CDR2 YFSETQ. The V end lost 0 bases, the J end lost 6 bases, and 12 bases lay between the germline ends. The CDR3: CASSLDTGSAEAFF. CDR3 bases: TGCGCCAGCAGCTTGGATACGGGAAGCGCTGAAGCTTTCTTT. Together with reference TRBV5-1 and TRBJ1-1, the CDR3 gives the full variable domain: KAGVTQTPRYLIKTRGQQVTLSCSPISGHRSVSWYQQTPGQGLQFLFEYFSETQRNKGNFPGRFSGRQFSNSRSEMNVSTLELGDSALYLCASSLDTGSAEAFFGQGTRLTVV.

The chain recombines TRBV3-1 (or the pseudogene TRBV3-2) with TRBJ1-1; the match to TRBD1 covers 7 bases. Trimming at V came to 4 bases and at J to 5 bases, leaving 7 bases not matched to a gene. The CDR3 loop spans 14 amino acids. Germline V gene lookup returns CDR1 LGHDT and CDR2 YNNKEL (reference sequence). CDR3 nucleotide sequence: TGTGCCAGCAGCCCAAACAGGGGAGGAACTGAAGCTTTCTTT. This encodes CASSPNRGGTEAFF.

The chain recombines TRBV7-9 with TRBJ2-7; 11 bases line up with TRBD2. Germline lookup yields CDR1 SEHNR and CDR2 FQNEAQ (reference sequence). Trimming cost V 5 bases and J 9 bases; bases outside gene matches: 3. The CDR3 spans 12 residues. The CDR3: CASSPGTSGQYF. The CDR3 coding sequence is TGTGCCAGCAGCCCTGGGACTAGCGGGCAGTACTTC.

The chain recombines TRBV24-1 with TRBJ1-2; 9 bases match TRBD1. The V gene's germline CDR1 is KGHDR and CDR2 SFDVKD. Trimming at V came to 3 bases and at J to 1 base, leaving 2 bases not matched to a gene. The CDR3 is 15 amino acids. The CDR3 coding sequence is TGTGCCACCAGTGATGAGACAGGGGGTAACTATGGCTACACCTTC. It encodes CATSDETGGNYGYTF.

CDR3 amino acids: CASSVGTGGTGELFF. CDR3 bases: TGTGCCAGCAGCGTCGGGACAGGGGGGACCGGGGAGCTGTTTTTT. This rearrangement joins TRBV5-6 to TRBJ2-2; 11 bases line up with TRBD1. This CDR3 contains 15 residues. V shed 4 bases and J 5 bases; nucleotides not matched to a gene: 4. Germline assignment: CDR1 SGHDT and CDR2 YYEEEE. The full variable domain, completed using reference TRBV5-6 and TRBJ2-2, is DAGVTQSPTHLIKTRGQQVTLRCSPKSGHDTVSWYQQALGQGPQFIFQYYEEEERQRGNFPDRFSGHQFPNYSSELNVNALLLGDSALYLCASSVGTGGTGELFFGEGSRLTVL.

V gene TRBV15 combines with J gene TRBJ1-2; 7 nucleotides align to TRBD1. After removal of 6 bases from V and 3 bases from J, the junction contained 4 bases not matched to a gene. The CDR3 totals 13 residues. The germline V gene encodes CDR1 LNHNV and CDR2 YYDKDF (reference sequence). CDR3 amino acids: CATRGDRDYGYTF. The DNA for the CDR3 is TGTGCCACCAGAGGAGACAGGGACTATGGCTACACCTTC.

The V call is TRBV24-1, the J call TRBJ2-5; D possibly corresponds to TRBD2 (7 bases). Trimming removed 3 bases from V and 5 bases from J, with 12 bases in between. The CDR3 contains 14 residues. Germline CDR1 is KGHDR and CDR2 is SFDVKD. The CDR3 spells CATSDTGRGETQYF. DNA of the CDR3: TGTGCCACCAGTGATACAGGGAGGGGGGAGACCCAGTACTTC.

The CDR3 region has the DNA TGCGCCAGCAGCTTGGTGCGGGTCGCGGGTGAAGCTTTCTTT. Encoded protein: CASSLVRVAGEAFF. The chain employs TRBV5-1 and TRBJ1-1; D is uncertain. Germline V lookup: CDR1 SGHRS, CDR2 YFSETQ. This CDR3 region has 14 residues. The V and J ends lost 0 bases and 7 bases respectively, with 13 bases between them.

This clone has just a few counts. This chain links TRBV7-8 with TRBJ2-6, with 7 nucleotides matching TRBD2. The CDR3 spans 15 residues. Losses at the gene ends were 10 bases for V and 0 bases for J; bases not matched to a gene: 6. Germline assignment: CDR1 SGHVS and CDR2 FQNEAQ. The DNA for the CDR3 is TGTGCCAAAGGTCCGGGGGGCTCTGGGGCCAACGTCCTGACTTTC. This gives the protein CAKGPGGSGANVLTF.

CDR3 in DNA: TGTGCCAGCAGCTTAGGGCTGGGGAGCACTGAAGCTTTCTTT. It encodes CASSLGLGSTEAFF. This chain connects TRBV7-9 to TRBJ1-1; D remains ambiguous. Looked up from germline, CDR1 is SEHNR and CDR2 is FQNEAQ (reference sequence). Trimming shortened V by 1 base and J by 4 bases, and 10 bases separated the two germline ends. CDR3 length: 14 amino acids.

CDR3 amino acids: CASSQVKGAAEAFF. Here the CDR3 DNA reads TGTGCCAGCAGCCAAGTTAAGGGGGCGGCTGAAGCTTTCTTT. This sequence joins TRBV3-1 (or the pseudogene TRBV3-2) and TRBJ1-1, with 7 nucleotides matching TRBD1. CDR3 length: 14 amino acids. V lost 1 base, J lost 6 bases, and 5 bases stayed unmatched. CDR1 is LGHDT, CDR2 YNNKEL, per germline (reference sequence).

The J gene is TRBJ2-2, the V gene TRBV19, with no clear D. V lost 0 bases, J lost 7 bases, and 9 bases lay in between. This CDR3 has 14 residues. Germline CDR1 LNHDA, CDR2 SQIVND (reference sequence). CDR3 nucleotide sequence: TGTGCCAGTAGTATAGAAGGTGTGGACGGGGAGCTGTTTTTT. Protein sequence: CASSIEGVDGELFF.

This rearrangement joins TRBV2 to TRBJ1-4; no reliable D call. The length of the CDR3 is 15 residues. V was cut by 2 bases and J by 3 bases, with 10 bases left in between. Germline CDR1 and CDR2: SNHLY and FYNNEI. The CDR3 DNA reads TGTGCCAGCAGTGAATCGGGCAGGCCTAATGAAAAACTGTTTTTT. Amino acids: CASSESGRPNEKLFF.

The rearrangement links TRBV19 to TRBJ1-1; TRBD1 might be the D (5 bases). Trimming shortened V by 5 bases and J by 0 bases, and 10 bases separated the two germline ends. CDR1 and CDR2 (germline): LNHDA, SQIVND (reference sequence). CDR3 length equals 14 residues. The CDR3 nucleotides read TGTGCCAGTAGTCCCAGGGAATTGAACACTGAAGCTTTCTTT. This encodes CASSPRELNTEAFF.